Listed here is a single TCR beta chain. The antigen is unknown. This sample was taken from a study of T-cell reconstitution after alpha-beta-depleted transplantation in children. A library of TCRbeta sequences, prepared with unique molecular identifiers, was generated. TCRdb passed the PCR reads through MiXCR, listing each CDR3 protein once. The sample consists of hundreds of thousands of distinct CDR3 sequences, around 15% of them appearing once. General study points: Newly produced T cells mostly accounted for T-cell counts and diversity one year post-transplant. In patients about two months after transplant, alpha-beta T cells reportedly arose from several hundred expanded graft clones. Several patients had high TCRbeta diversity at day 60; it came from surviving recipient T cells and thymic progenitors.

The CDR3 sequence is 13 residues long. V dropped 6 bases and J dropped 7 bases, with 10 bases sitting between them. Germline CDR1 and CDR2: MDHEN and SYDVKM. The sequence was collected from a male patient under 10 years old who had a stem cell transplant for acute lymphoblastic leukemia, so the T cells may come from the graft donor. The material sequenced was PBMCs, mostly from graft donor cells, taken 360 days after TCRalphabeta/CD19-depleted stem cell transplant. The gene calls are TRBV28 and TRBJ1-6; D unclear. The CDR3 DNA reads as TGTGCCAGCAGCAGGCTCGGGAATTCACCCCTCCACTTT. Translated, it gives CASSRLGNSPLHF.